This is a list of T cell receptor beta chains from one sample in a study of cytomegalovirus exposure and HLA in healthy donors. Produced via immunoSEQ multiplex PCR; TCRdb's table is partial and in-frame only. The table has 95,000 to 150,000 clones, about 73% seen once. Input material: PBMCs. The source is a woman aged 25 to 39 in good health and CMV-seropositive. Both conserved end residues are part of each CDR3. The D gene is left open where the match is weak. Some rows have no size entry. The others give once, few or many, or a class for an expanded clone.

j_gene,d_gene,v_gene,abundance,CDR3aa,CDR3nt
TRBJ1-1,NA,TRBV4-3,NA,CASSQDQETGRGDTEAFF,TGCGCCAGCAGCCAAGATCAGGAAACAGGGAGGGGGGACACTGAAGCTTTCTTT
TRBJ1-4,TRBD1,TRBV5-4,NA,CASSRRGNEKLFF,TGTGCCAGCAGCCGCAGGGGGAATGAAAAACTGTTTTTT
TRBJ1-5,NA,TRBV7-2,few,CASSLAPPGQPQHF,TGTGCCAGCAGCTTAGCCCCTCCCGGGCAGCCCCAGCATTTT
TRBJ1-5,NA,TRBV5-6,few,CASSLHRAKQPQHF,TGTGCCAGCAGCTTGCACAGGGCCAAGCAGCCCCAGCATTTT
TRBJ2-1,NA,TRBV6-5,NA,CASSPSQYNEQFF,TGTGCCAGCAGTCCCTCGCAGTACAATGAGCAGTTCTTC
TRBJ1-1,TRBD1,TRBV27,NA,CASSTNTGVGAFF,TGTGCCAGCAGTACTAATACAGGGGTCGGAGCTTTCTTT
TRBJ2-2,NA,TRBV4-1,NA,CASSQEIIRELFF,TGCGCCAGCAGCCAAGAAATAATCCGGGAGCTGTTTTTT
TRBJ1-6,NA,TRBV27,few,CASSVQGFNSPLHF,TGTGCCAGCAGCGTACAGGGCTTTAATTCACCCCTCCACTTT
TRBJ2-2,NA,TRBV5-4,few,CASSSYTGELFF,TGTGCCAGCAGCTCCTATACCGGGGAGCTGTTTTTT
TRBJ1-2,TRBD1,TRBV7-9,NA,CASSLGTGDYGYTF,TGTGCCAGCAGCCTAGGGACAGGTGACTATGGCTACACCTTC
TRBJ1-4,NA,TRBV5-1,few,CASSLAGEVGEKLFF,TGCGCCAGCAGCTTGGCCGGGGAAGTGGGGGAAAAACTGTTTTTT
TRBJ2-5,TRBD1,TRBV5-6,NA,CASRQLDRGLQETQYF,TGTGCCAGCAGACAACTTGACAGGGGGCTTCAAGAGACCCAGTACTTC
TRBJ2-2,TRBD2,TRBV5-6,few,CASSLLLAGTNTGELFF,TGTGCCAGCAGCTTGCTGCTAGCGGGGACAAACACCGGGGAGCTGTTTTTT
TRBJ1-1,NA,TRBV7-2,NA,CASSPGYGGTEAFF,TGTGCCAGCAGCCCGGGATACGGGGGCACTGAAGCTTTCTTT
TRBJ1-1,NA,TRBV5-4,NA,CASSLELTGGAFF,TGTGCCAGCAGCTTGGAACTTACCGGGGGGGCTTTCTTT
TRBJ1-6,NA,TRBV27,NA,CASRGFNSPLHF,TGTGCCAGCCGGGGTTTTAATTCACCCCTCCACTTT
TRBJ1-1,NA,TRBV28,NA,CASSPEAMNTEAFF,TGTGCCAGCAGCCCGGAGGCGATGAACACTGAAGCTTTCTTT
TRBJ1-3,NA,TRBV5-1,NA,CASSPTQAGNTIYF,TGCGCCAGCAGCCCCACGCAGGCTGGAAACACCATATATTTT
TRBJ1-1,NA,TRBV5-8,NA,CASSLAVGGAHVNMNTEAFF,TGTGCCAGCAGCTTGGCCGTGGGGGGGGCACATGTGAACATGAACACTGAAGCTTTCTTT
TRBJ2-3,TRBD2,TRBV5-8,NA,CASSHGGALDTQYF,TGTGCCAGCAGTCACGGGGGGGCCTTAGATACGCAGTATTTT
TRBJ2-5,NA,TRBV7-3,NA,CASSLLGGRTRETQYF,TGTGCCAGCAGCTTACTAGGGGGTCGGACCCGAGAGACCCAGTACTTC
TRBJ2-6,NA,TRBV2,NA,CASNPDSSGANVLTF,TGTGCCAGCAACCCCGACAGCTCTGGGGCCAACGTCCTGACTTTC
TRBJ2-2,NA,TRBV30,NA,CAWSDGGSFTGELFF,TGTGCCTGGAGTGATGGGGGCAGTTTCACCGGGGAGCTGTTTTTT
TRBJ2-3,NA,TRBV2,NA,CATTDSIQDTQYF,TGTGCCACTACAGACAGTATCCAAGATACGCAGTATTTT
TRBJ2-1,NA,TRBV28,NA,CASSLGRTGLKINEQFF,TGTGCCAGCAGTTTAGGTCGTACAGGGCTTAAGATCAATGAGCAGTTCTTC
TRBJ2-1,NA,TRBV29-1,few,CSADLGSNEQFF,TGCAGCGCGGACCTTGGGAGCAATGAGCAGTTCTTC
TRBJ1-2,TRBD1,TRBV29-1,NA,CSVGGDRVDGYTF,TGCAGCGTTGGGGGGGACAGGGTCGACGGCTACACCTTC
TRBJ1-1,NA,TRBV19,NA,CASSMRVMNTEAFF,TGTGCCAGTAGTATGCGTGTCATGAACACTGAAGCTTTCTTT
TRBJ1-2,TRBD1,TRBV6-4,NA,CASSDSPGGYGYTF,TGTGCCAGCAGTGACTCGCCAGGGGGGTATGGCTACACCTTC
TRBJ2-5,NA,TRBV10-1,once,CASSVEGASETQYF,TGCGCCAGCAGTGTCGAGGGCGCCTCAGAGACCCAGTACTTC
TRBJ2-5,TRBD2,TRBV19,once,CASRPAGPGAQYF,TGTGCCAGTAGGCCAGCGGGGCCCGGGGCCCAGTACTTC
TRBJ2-1,TRBD1,TRBV28,NA,CASRLGQAFYNEQFF,TGTGCCAGCAGATTAGGACAGGCTTTCTACAATGAGCAGTTCTTC
TRBJ1-5,TRBD1,TRBV4-3,NA,CASSARSTGQPQHF,TGCGCCAGCAGCGCCCGATCGACAGGGCAGCCCCAGCATTTT
TRBJ2-7,NA,TRBV9,NA,CASSAPGEEQYF,TGTGCCAGCAGCGCTCCAGGGGAAGAGCAGTACTTC
TRBJ2-4,NA,TRBV19,few,CASSSTPGAAAKNIQYF,TGTGCCAGTAGCTCTACACCAGGGGCGGCAGCCAAAAACATTCAGTACTTC
TRBJ2-3,TRBD2,TRBV2,NA,CASSAGTIATDTQYF,TGTGCCAGCAGTGCCGGGACTATAGCCACAGATACGCAGTATTTT
TRBJ1-5,TRBD1,TRBV19,NA,CATGQFYSNQPQHF,TGTGCCACGGGACAGTTTTATAGCAATCAGCCCCAGCATTTT
TRBJ1-2,NA,TRBV9,NA,CASSVEAGANYGYTF,TGTGCCAGCAGCGTAGAGGCAGGGGCTAACTATGGCTACACCTTC
TRBJ1-4,NA,TRBV15,NA,CATSREYGSQTNEKLFF,TGTGCCACCAGCAGAGAGTACGGGTCTCAAACTAATGAAAAACTGTTTTTT
TRBJ1-1,TRBD1,TRBV29-1,NA,CSVDRQGGMNTEAFF,TGCAGCGTTGACCGACAGGGAGGAATGAACACTGAAGCTTTCTTT
TRBJ2-1,NA,TRBV7-2,NA,CASSLSQGSNEQFF,TGTGCCAGCAGCTTATCACAGGGATCCAATGAGCAGTTCTTC
TRBJ1-5,NA,TRBV6-5,few,CASSFDSDQPQHF,TGTGCCAGCAGTTTTGACAGCGATCAGCCCCAGCATTTT
TRBJ2-7,NA,TRBV6-5,NA,CASSYSVRGYEQYF,TGTGCCAGCAGTTACTCCGTCCGAGGGTACGAGCAGTACTTC
TRBJ1-2,NA,TRBV5-1,NA,CASSLDAAGYTF,TGCGCCAGCAGCTTGGATGCCGCGGGCTACACCTTC
TRBJ1-3,NA,TRBV2,NA,CASTWTASTSEPGNTIYF,TGTGCCAGCACCTGGACCGCTAGCACTTCTGAGCCTGGAAACACCATATATTTT
TRBJ2-3,NA,TRBV9,NA,CASSSGTDTQYF,TGTGCCAGCAGCTCTGGCACAGATACGCAGTATTTT
TRBJ1-6,NA,TRBV25-1,NA,CASRPTGTQSPLHF,TGTGCCAGCAGACCGACAGGTACTCAATCACCCCTCCACTTT
TRBJ1-1,NA,TRBV4-2,NA,CASSQDQSGGMNTEAFF,TGTGCCAGCAGCCAAGATCAGTCGGGAGGCATGAACACTGAAGCTTTCTTT
TRBJ2-2,NA,TRBV7-9,NA,CASSLDGKGELFF,TGTGCCAGCAGCCTGGACGGGAAGGGGGAGCTGTTTTTT
TRBJ1-4,TRBD1,TRBV18,NA,CASSLGNRGEKLFF,TGTGCCAGCTCACTAGGAAACAGGGGAGAAAAACTGTTTTTT
TRBJ1-1,TRBD1,TRBV10-1,NA,CASRGLGTEAFF,TGCGCCAGTAGGGGGCTGGGCACTGAAGCTTTCTTT
TRBJ2-3,NA,TRBV5-4,NA,CASSSPQGRGTDTQYF,TGTGCCAGCAGTTCCCCTCAGGGGCGGGGGACAGATACGCAGTATTTT
TRBJ2-7,TRBD1,TRBV4-2,NA,CASSHFRSRAGGAYEQYF,TGTGCCAGCAGCCACTTTAGGTCCAGGGCAGGGGGCGCGTACGAGCAGTACTTC